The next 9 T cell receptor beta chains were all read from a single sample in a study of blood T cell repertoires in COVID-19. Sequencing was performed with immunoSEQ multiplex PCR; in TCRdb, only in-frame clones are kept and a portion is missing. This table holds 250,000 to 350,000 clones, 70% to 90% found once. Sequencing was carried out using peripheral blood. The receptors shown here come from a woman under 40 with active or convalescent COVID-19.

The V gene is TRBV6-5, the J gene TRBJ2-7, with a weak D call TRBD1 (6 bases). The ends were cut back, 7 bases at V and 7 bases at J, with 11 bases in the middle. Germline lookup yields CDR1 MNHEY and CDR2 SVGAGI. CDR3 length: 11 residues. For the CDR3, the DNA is TGTGCCAGCACGACAGGTTATGAGCAGTACTTC. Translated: CASTTGYEQYF.

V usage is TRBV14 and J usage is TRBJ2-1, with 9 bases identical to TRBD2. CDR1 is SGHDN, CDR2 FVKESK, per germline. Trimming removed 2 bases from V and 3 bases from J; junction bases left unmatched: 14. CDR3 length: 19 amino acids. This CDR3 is CASSQIAGGFLNNYNEQFF. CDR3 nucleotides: TGTGCCAGCAGCCAAATCGCGGGGGGGTTCCTGAATAACTACAATGAGCAGTTCTTC.

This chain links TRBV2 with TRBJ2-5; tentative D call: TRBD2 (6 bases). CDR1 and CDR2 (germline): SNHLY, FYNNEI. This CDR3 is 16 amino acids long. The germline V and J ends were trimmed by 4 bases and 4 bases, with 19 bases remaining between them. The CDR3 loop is CASSVIRGLTGETQYF. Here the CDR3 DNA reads TGTGCCAGCAGTGTAATCCGGGGACTTACGGGAGAGACCCAGTACTTC.

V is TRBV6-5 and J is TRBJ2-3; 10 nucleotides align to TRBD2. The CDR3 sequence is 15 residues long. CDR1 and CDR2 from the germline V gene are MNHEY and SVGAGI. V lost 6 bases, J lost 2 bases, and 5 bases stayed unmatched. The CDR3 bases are TGTGCCAGCAGCCTAGCGGGGGCCGACACAGATACGCAGTATTTT. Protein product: CASSLAGADTDTQYF.

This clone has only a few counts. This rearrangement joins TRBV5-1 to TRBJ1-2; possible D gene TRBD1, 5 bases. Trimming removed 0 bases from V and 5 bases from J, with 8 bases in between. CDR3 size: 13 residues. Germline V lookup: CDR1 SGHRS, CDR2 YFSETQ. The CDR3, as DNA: TGCGCCAGCAGCTTGGCGCAGGGATATGGCTACACCTTC. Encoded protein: CASSLAQGYGYTF.

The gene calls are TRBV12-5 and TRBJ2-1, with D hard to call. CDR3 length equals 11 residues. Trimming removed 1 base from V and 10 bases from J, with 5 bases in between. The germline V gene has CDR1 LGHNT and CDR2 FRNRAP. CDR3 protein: CASGLGREQFF. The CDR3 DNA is TGTGCTAGTGGTTTGGGCAGGGAGCAGTTCTTC.

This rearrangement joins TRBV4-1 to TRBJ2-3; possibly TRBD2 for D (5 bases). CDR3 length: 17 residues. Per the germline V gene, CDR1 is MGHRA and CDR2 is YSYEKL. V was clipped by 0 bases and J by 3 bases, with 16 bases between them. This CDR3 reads CASSQERTRVGTDTQYF. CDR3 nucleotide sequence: TGCGCCAGCAGCCAAGAGAGAACGAGGGTCGGGACAGATACGCAGTATTTT.

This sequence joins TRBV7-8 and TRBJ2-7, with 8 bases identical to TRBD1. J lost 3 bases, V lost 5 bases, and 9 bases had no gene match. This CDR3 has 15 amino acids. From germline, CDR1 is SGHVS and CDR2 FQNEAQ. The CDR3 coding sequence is TGTGCCAGCAGCCCGAGGGACAGGTTAAACTACGAGCAGTACTTC. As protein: CASSPRDRLNYEQYF. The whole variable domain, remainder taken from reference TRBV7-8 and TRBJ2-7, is GAGVSQSPRYKVAKRGQDVALRCDPISGHVSLFWYQQALGQGPEFLTYFQNEAQLDKSGLPSDRFFAERPEGSVSTLKIQRTQQEDSAVYLCASSPRDRLNYEQYFGPGTRLTVT.

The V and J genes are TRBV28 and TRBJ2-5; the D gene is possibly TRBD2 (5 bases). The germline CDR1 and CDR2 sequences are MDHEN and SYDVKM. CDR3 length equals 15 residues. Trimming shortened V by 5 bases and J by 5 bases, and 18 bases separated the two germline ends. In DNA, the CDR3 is TGTGCCAGCAGTGGAGCGGACCTAAAGTGGGAGACCCAGTACTTC. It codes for CASSGADLKWETQYF.